Listed below are T cell receptor beta chains from one sample, sequenced in a study of blood T cells in healthy people across ages. TCRdb reprocessed the 5' RACE reads via MiXCR and lists one record per CDR3 protein. The sample holds around 1.7 million distinct CDR3 sequences, approximately 28% seen once. Sequencing used blood. Receptors were obtained from a woman aged 25 to 39 in good health. The CDR3 runs from the conserved cysteine through the conserved F or W. D genes are given only for firm matches. Clone size is stated in some rows and not others, as once, few, many or a class when expanded.

CDR3 length	D gene	clone size	V gene	J gene	CDR3 protein	CDR3 DNA
17	NA	NA	TRBV7-9	TRBJ2-6	CASSLKRATSGADVLTF	TGTGCCAGCAGCTTGAAGCGGGCAACCTCTGGGGCCGACGTCCTGACTTTC
16	TRBD2	few	TRBV24-1	TRBJ2-1	CATSDSGTSGSSRQFF	TGTGCCACCAGTGATTCCGGGACTAGCGGGTCCTCGAGGCAGTTCTTC
14	TRBD1	many	TRBV5-1	TRBJ2-4	CASSFGQGANIQYF	TGCGCCAGCAGCTTCGGGCAGGGGGCGAACATTCAGTACTTC
14	TRBD1	NA	TRBV7-2	TRBJ1-2	CASISDRGDYGYTF	TGTGCCAGCATCTCGGACAGGGGGGACTATGGCTACACCTTC
14	NA	NA	TRBV12-3/TRBV12-4	TRBJ2-1	CASSSGHPDNEQFF	TGTGCCAGCAGTTCGGGACACCCAGACAATGAGCAGTTCTTC
15	TRBD1	NA	TRBV20-1	TRBJ2-5	CSARVAGQGRETQYF	TGCAGTGCTAGAGTCGCGGGACAGGGCAGGGAGACCCAGTACTTC
15	TRBD1	NA	TRBV6-2/TRBV6-3	TRBJ2-6	CASITGGSGANVLTF	TGTGCCAGCATTACAGGGGGCTCTGGGGCCAACGTCCTGACTTTC
14	TRBD2	few	TRBV7-9	TRBJ2-7	CASSFSTSGLEQYF	TGTGCCAGCAGCTTTTCGACTAGCGGGCTCGAGCAGTACTTC
17	TRBD2	NA	TRBV4-1	TRBJ2-5	CASSQGPPGLSKETQYF	TGCGCCAGCAGCCAAGGCCCTCCGGGACTATCTAAAGAGACCCAGTACTTC
14	NA	few	TRBV2	TRBJ1-2	CASSVSGRNYGYTF	TGTGCCAGCAGTGTCTCCGGACGGAACTATGGCTACACCTTC
15	NA	many	TRBV4-1	TRBJ2-7	CASSQGFRASYEQYF	TGCGCCAGCAGCCAAGGCTTCCGGGCCTCCTACGAGCAGTACTTC
14	NA	many	TRBV6-5	TRBJ2-3	CASSQGFSTDTQYF	TGTGCCAGCAGTCAAGGGTTTAGCACAGATACGCAGTATTTT
16	NA	many	TRBV30	TRBJ2-5	CACDPGTLPFEVTQYF	TGTGCCTGTGACCCCGGGACTCTCCCGTTTGAGGTGACCCAGTACTTC
14	NA	NA	TRBV30	TRBJ1-5	CAWSGPGGNQPQHF	TGTGCCTGGTCCGGACCTGGAGGGAATCAGCCCCAGCATTTT
17	NA	few	TRBV5-1	TRBJ2-6	CASGVGQTVSGANVLTF	TGCGCCTCGGGGGTAGGACAGACAGTCTCTGGGGCCAACGTCCTGACTTTC
14	TRBD2	NA	TRBV5-1	TRBJ2-7	CASSLQRGGVEQYF	TGCGCCAGCAGTCTCCAGCGGGGGGGAGTCGAGCAGTACTTC
13	NA	few	TRBV20-1	TRBJ2-5	CSARRDDGETQYF	TGCAGTGCTAGAAGAGACGATGGAGAGACCCAGTACTTC
12	NA	few	TRBV19	TRBJ2-7	CATHGDSYEQYF	TGTGCCACCCACGGGGACTCCTACGAGCAGTACTTC
16	TRBD2	few	TRBV7-6	TRBJ2-3	CASSLEPGGPSDTQYF	TGTGCCAGCAGCTTAGAACCGGGGGGGCCGTCAGATACGCAGTATTTT
18	TRBD2	many	TRBV9	TRBJ2-3	CASSVAAGLAGNTDTQYF	TGTGCCAGCAGCGTAGCGGCAGGACTAGCGGGGAACACAGATACGCAGTATTTT
15	NA	NA	TRBV12-3/TRBV12-4	TRBJ2-3	CASIQGTLRTDTQYF	TGTGCCAGCATCCAAGGGACTCTGAGAACAGATACGCAGTATTTT
15	NA	NA	TRBV5-1	TRBJ2-7	CASSLLSERAYEQYF	TGCGCCAGCAGCTTGCTCTCTGAGCGTGCCTACGAGCAGTACTTC
15	NA	NA	TRBV12-3/TRBV12-4	TRBJ2-1	CASTRGGGAQETQFF	TGTGCCAGCACCCGGGGTGGGGGGGCGCAAGAGACCCAGTTCTTC
13	NA	NA	TRBV19	TRBJ2-4	CASSAGRINTQYF	TGTGCCAGTAGTGCGGGGAGGATTAATACTCAGTACTTC
14	NA	few	TRBV5-1	TRBJ1-2	CASSTAGHVYGYTF	TGCGCCAGCAGCACCGCGGGACACGTTTATGGCTACACCTTC
12	TRBD2	NA	TRBV6-5	TRBJ2-3	CASSYSAGEVEF	TGTGCCAGCAGTTACTCCGCGGGGGAGGTGGAATTT
16	TRBD1	NA	TRBV6-6	TRBJ2-7	CASSRTGQGTPYEQYF	TGTGCCAGCAGTCGAACCGGACAGGGGACCCCCTACGAGCAGTACTTC
14	NA	NA	TRBV11-3	TRBJ2-7	CASSLQGSNDEQYF	TGTGCCAGCAGCTTACAAGGGAGTAACGACGAGCAGTACTTC
14	TRBD2	few	TRBV29-1	TRBJ2-1	CSALAGGIYNEQFF	TGCAGCGCGCTAGCGGGGGGGATCTACAATGAGCAGTTCTTC
15	NA	NA	TRBV18	TRBJ1-6	CASSPPEGQNSPLHF	TGTGCCAGCTCACCACCCGAGGGGCAGAATTCACCCCTCCACTTT